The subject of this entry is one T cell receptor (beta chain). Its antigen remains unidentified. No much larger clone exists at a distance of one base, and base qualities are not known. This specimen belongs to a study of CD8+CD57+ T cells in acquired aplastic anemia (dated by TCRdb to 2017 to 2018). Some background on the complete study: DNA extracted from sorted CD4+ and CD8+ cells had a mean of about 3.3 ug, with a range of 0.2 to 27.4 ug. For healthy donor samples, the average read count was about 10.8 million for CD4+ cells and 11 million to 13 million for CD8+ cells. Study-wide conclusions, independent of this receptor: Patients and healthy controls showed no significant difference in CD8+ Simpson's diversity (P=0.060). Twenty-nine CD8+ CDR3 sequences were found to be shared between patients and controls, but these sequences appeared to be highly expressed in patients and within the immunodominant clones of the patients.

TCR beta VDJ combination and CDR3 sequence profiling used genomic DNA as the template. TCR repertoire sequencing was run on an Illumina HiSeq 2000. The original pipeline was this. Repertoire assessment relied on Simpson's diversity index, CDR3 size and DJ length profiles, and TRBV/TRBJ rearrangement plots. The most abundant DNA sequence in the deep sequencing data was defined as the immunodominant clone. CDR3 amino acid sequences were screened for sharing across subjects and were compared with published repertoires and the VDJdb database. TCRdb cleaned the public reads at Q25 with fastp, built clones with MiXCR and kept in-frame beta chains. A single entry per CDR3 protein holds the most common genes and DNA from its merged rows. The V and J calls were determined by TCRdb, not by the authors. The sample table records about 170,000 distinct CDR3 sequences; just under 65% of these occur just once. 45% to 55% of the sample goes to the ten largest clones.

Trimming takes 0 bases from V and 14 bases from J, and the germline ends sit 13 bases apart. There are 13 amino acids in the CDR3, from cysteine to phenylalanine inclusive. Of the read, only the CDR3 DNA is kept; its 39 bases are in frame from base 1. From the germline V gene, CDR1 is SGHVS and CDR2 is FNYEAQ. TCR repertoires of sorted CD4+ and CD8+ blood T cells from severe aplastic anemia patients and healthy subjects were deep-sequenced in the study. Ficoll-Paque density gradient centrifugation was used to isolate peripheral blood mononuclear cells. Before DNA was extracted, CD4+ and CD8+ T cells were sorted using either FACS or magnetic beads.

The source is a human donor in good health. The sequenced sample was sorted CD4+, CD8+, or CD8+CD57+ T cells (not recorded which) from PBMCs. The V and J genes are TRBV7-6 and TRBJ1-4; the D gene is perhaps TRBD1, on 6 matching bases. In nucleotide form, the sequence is TGTGCCAGCAGCTTAGCACAGGGCAATGGCCTGTTTTTT. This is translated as CASSLAQGNGLFF.